Following are 5 T cell receptor beta chains from one sample sequenced in a study of OX40 agonist ivuxolimab in advanced cancers. Some clones are missing from TCRdb's copy, which holds only in-frame ones; the method was immunoSEQ multiplex PCR. This table has about 93,000 clones, roughly 90% appearing once. The sequencing used CD4+ or CD8+ T cells sorted from blood, collected in a trial of the OX40 agonist ivuxolimab. These receptors were obtained from an adult with an advanced solid tumor such as melanoma, head and neck, liver or kidney cancer.

This chain connects TRBV5-4 to TRBJ2-7; D gene ambiguous. CDR3 length equals 16 residues. The germline V gene encodes CDR1 SGHNT and CDR2 YYREEE (reference sequence). V gave up 3 bases and J gave up 2 bases, with 18 bases separating them. CDR3 region: CASSSGLAVSAYEQYF. The CDR3 nucleotides read TGTGCCAGCAGCTCCGGCCTGGCGGTGTCGGCCTACGAGCAGTACTTC. Full variable domain (remainder filled in from reference TRBV5-4 and TRBJ2-7): ETGVTQSPTHLIKTRGQQVTLRCSSQSGHNTVSWYQQALGQGPQFIFQYYREEENGRGNFPPRFSGLQFPNYSSELNVNALELDDSALYLCASSSGLAVSAYEQYFGPGTRLTVT.

This chain links TRBV11-2 with TRBJ1-4, with 11 nucleotides matching TRBD1. Germline CDR1 reads SGHAT; CDR2 reads FQNNGV. CDR3 length: 15 amino acids. The V gene end was trimmed by 3 bases and the J gene end by 8 bases; junction bases not matched to a gene: 5. The CDR3 DNA is TGTGCCAGCAGCTTCGGACAGGGGGCGATGGAAAAACTGTTTTTT. Its protein product is CASSFGQGAMEKLFF.

This clone was seen once. This chain joins TRBV7-2 and TRBJ1-2; 7 bases align to TRBD1. Germline V gene sequence: CDR1 SGHTA, CDR2 FQGNSA. This CDR3 region has 13 residues. Trimming at V came to 6 bases and at J to 7 bases, leaving 8 bases not matched to a gene. CDR3 sequence reads: CASRQQGRGGYTF. The DNA for the CDR3 is TGTGCCAGCAGGCAACAGGGGAGAGGTGGCTACACCTTC.

This clone was detected a few times. The chain joins TRBV6-6 to TRBJ2-2; D is ambiguous. Trimming removed 2 bases at V and 6 bases at J, with 4 bases between. Germline CDR1 reads MNHNY; CDR2 reads SVGAGI (reference sequence). This CDR3 spans 12 amino acids. DNA for the CDR3: TGTGCCAGCAGTTACCCCCCCGGGGAGCTGTTTTTT. It translates to CASSYPPGELFF.

The chain couples TRBV4-2 to TRBJ2-7, with 10 bases lining up with TRBD2. CDR1 is LGHNA, CDR2 YNFKEQ, per germline. This CDR3 comprises 16 residues. The V segment lost 0 bases and the J segment 3 bases; nucleotides outside the gene matches: 5. The CDR3 reads CASSQDPASGSYEQYF. Written as DNA, the CDR3 is TGTGCCAGCAGCCAAGACCCAGCTAGCGGGAGCTACGAGCAGTACTTC.